The clone carrying this T cell receptor (beta chain) came up once. Its antigen is not known. The sample is drawn from a study of T cell responses to AZD1222 COVID-19 vaccine. The CDR3 has 12 amino acids. Germline V CDR1 and CDR2: DFQATT, SNEGSKA (reference sequence). V shed 3 bases and J shed 2 bases, with 8 bases lying between them. Study-level findings and limits: Repertoire sampling happened only post peak T cell response. White British donors predominated, females outnumbered males, and clonal diversity was possibly underestimated.

Sequencing used immunoSEQ multiplex PCR; TCRdb keeps in-frame clones, though not all of them. The repertoire consists of about 50,000 clones, with 80% occurring once and the leading ten covering just under 5%. The TCR originated in an adult who received the AZD1222 COVID-19 vaccine. The sequenced sample was peripheral blood, obtained 28 days after the second AZD1222 dose. The V gene is TRBV20-1, the J gene TRBJ2-7; D is undetermined. As DNA, the CDR3 is TGCAGTGCTAGTCTAGATGCCTACGAGCAGTACGTC. Protein product: CSASLDAYEQYV.